The clone carrying this TCR beta chain showed up many times. Its antigen is not identified. With 8 bases removed from V and 2 bases from J, the gap between germline ends came to 17 bases. From germline, CDR1 is MDHEN and CDR2 SYDVKM. CDR3 size: 15 residues. This sample was included in a study of HIV-infected children after antiretroviral therapy interruption. The wider study: Interruption-arm samples span weeks 0, 12, interruption end (24 or 48), and about 3 years post-study. General study results and limits: By the end of treatment interruption, naive CD4+ clonality (Gini) increased. Sorted CD45RA+ naive cells might include minor non-naive CD45RA+ cells.

The treatment: PENTA 11 planned treatment interruption arm or continuous ART arm. Naive CD4+ CD45RA+ CD45RO- T cells were FACS-sorted from thawed PBMCs. Unique molecular identifiers were included in an RNA-based 3' RACE TCR library. TCRdb reprocessed the 3' RACE reads via MiXCR and lists one record per CDR3 protein. This table holds tens of thousands of distinct CDR3 sequences, 4.3% found once. This chain joins TRBV28 and TRBJ2-3; maybe TRBD2 (5 bases). Material: CD45RA+ CD4+ T cells from PBMCs, pooled from several time points, obtained from a donor given antiretroviral therapy, either interrupted or continuous. This sample's subset: naive CD4+ CD45RA+ CD45RO- T cells. The source of this sequence is a pool of human donors with HIV. The CDR3, as DNA: TGTGCCAGCGGCGACTACCTATCTAACACAGATACGCAGTATTTT. It specifies CASGDYLSNTDTQYF.